This T cell receptor beta chain came from a study of blood T cells in healthy people across ages. This clonotype was seen a handful of times. Its antigen is unknown. This CDR3 has 16 amino acids. The ends were cut back, 4 bases at V and 7 bases at J, with 20 bases in the middle. Germline CDR1 is MNHNS and CDR2 is SASEGT. For the second PCR, which ran for about 7 to 11 cycles, a sample-barcoded 5' primer and a J-beta primer mix were used. TCRdb reprocessed the 5' RACE reads via MiXCR and lists one record per CDR3 protein. The sample has 1.5 million to 2 million distinct CDR3 sequences, roughly 27% seen once; the top ten hold 7.7%. Every donor gave roughly 9.2 milliliters of peripheral blood. Study-wide points: Since the PBMCs were unsorted, naive and antigen-experienced cells could not be conclusively compared. Expanded clonotype changes were possibly confounded by unknown donor CMV status. Whereas aged donors had fewer naive CD4+ cells, long-lived donors had more of them and higher diversity.

The source material was blood. The clonotype comes from a woman aged 25 to 39 in good health. The chain employs TRBV6-1 and TRBJ2-1; tentative D call: TRBD1 (5 bases). For the CDR3, the DNA is TGTGCCAGCAGTGTTAGGGGAAGGTCTCGAGAGAATGAGCAGTTCTTC. Its protein product is CASSVRGRSRENEQFF.